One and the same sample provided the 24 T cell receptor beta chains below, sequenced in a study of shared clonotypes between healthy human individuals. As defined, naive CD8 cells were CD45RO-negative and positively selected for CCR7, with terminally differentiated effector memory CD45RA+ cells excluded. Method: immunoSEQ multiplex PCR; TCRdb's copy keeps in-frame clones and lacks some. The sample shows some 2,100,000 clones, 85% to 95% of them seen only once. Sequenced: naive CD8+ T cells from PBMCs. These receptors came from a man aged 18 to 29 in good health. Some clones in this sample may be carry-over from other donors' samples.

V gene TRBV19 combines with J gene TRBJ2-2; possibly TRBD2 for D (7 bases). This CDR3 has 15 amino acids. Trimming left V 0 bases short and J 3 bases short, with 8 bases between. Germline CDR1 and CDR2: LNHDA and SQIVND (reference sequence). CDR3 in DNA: TGTGCCAGTAGTATAGAGCGGGGGCACACCGGGGAGCTGTTTTTT. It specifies CASSIERGHTGELFF.

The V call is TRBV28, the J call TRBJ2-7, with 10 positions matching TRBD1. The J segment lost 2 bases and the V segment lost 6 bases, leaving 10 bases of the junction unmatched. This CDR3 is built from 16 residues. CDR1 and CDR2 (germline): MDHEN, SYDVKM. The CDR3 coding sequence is TGTGCCAGCAGCTCACCCCGGACAGGGGGACCCTACGAGCAGTACTTC. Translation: CASSSPRTGGPYEQYF.

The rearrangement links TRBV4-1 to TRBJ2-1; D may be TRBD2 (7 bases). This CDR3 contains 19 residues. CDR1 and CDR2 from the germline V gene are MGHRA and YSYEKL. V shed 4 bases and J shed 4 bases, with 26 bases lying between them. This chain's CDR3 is CASSPILLRGRWDYNEQFF. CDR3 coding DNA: TGCGCCAGCAGCCCTATCCTCTTGCGGGGGCGGTGGGATTACAATGAGCAGTTCTTC.

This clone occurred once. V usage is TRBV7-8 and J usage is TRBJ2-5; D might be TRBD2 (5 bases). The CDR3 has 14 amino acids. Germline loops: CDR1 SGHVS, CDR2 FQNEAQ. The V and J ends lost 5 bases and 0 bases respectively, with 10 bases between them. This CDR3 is CASSPTGNQETQYF. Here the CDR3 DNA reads TGTGCCAGCAGCCCAACGGGAAACCAAGAGACCCAGTACTTC.

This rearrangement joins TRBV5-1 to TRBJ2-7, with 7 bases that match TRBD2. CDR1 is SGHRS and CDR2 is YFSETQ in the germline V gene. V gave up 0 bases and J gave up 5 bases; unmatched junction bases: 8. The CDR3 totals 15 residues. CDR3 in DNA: TGCGCCAGCAGCTTGGAGCGGGGAAAAAGAAACGAGCAGTACTTC. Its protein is CASSLERGKRNEQYF.

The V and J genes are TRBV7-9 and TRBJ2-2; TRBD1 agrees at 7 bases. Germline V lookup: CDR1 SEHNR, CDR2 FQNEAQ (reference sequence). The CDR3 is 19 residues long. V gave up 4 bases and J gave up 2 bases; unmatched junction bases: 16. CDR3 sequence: CASSSRAAGGFRNTGELFF. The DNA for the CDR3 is TGTGCCAGCAGCTCGCGGGCGGCAGGGGGATTCAGAAACACCGGGGAGCTGTTTTTT.

The CDR3 spells CASSQGGEGDEQYF. The CDR3 DNA reads as TGCGCCAGCAGCCAAGGCGGCGAGGGGGACGAGCAGTACTTC. The J gene is TRBJ2-7, the V gene TRBV4-1; weak D call: TRBD1 (6 bases). CDR1 is MGHRA and CDR2 is YSYEKL in the germline V gene. This CDR3 is built from 14 residues. V gave up 1 base and J gave up 5 bases, with 12 bases separating them.

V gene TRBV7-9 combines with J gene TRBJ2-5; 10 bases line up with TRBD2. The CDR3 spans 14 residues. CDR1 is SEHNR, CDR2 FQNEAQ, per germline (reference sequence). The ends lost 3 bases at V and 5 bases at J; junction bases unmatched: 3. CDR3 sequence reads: CASSFSGRRETQYF. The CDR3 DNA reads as TGTGCCAGCAGCTTTAGCGGGAGGAGGGAGACCCAGTACTTC.

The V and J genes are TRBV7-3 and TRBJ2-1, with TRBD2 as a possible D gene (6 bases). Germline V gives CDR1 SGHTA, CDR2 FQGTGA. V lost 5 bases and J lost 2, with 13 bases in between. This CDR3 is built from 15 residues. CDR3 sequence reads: CASSLQGGAYNEQFF. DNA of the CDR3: TGTGCCAGCAGCCTCCAAGGAGGGGCCTACAATGAGCAGTTCTTC.

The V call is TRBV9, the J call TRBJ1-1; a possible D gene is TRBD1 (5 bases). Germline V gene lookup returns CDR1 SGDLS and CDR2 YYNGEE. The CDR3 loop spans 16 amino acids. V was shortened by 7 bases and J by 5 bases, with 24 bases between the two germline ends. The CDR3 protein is CASVQGNNDHSTEAFF. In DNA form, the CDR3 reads TGTGCCAGCGTCCAGGGTAATAATGACCATTCGACTGAAGCTTTCTTT.

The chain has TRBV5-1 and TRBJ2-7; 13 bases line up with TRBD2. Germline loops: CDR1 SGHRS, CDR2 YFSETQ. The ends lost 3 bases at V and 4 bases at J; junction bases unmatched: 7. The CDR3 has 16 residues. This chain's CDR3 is CASSSRGTSGMYEQYF. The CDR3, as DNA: TGCGCCAGCAGCTCGAGGGGGACTAGCGGGATGTACGAGCAGTACTTC.

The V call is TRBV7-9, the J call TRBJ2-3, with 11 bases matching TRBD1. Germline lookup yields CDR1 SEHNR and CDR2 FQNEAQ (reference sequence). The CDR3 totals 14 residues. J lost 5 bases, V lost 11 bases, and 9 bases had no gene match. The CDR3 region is CAFRTGGSEDTQYF. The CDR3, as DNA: TGTGCCTTCCGGACAGGGGGCAGTGAAGATACGCAGTATTTT. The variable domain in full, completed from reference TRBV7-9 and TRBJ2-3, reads DTGVSQNPRHKITKRGQNVTFRCDPISEHNRLYWYRQTLGQGPEFLTYFQNEAQLEKSRLLSDRFSAERPKGSFSTLEIQRTEQGDSAMYLCAFRTGGSEDTQYFGPGTRLTVL.

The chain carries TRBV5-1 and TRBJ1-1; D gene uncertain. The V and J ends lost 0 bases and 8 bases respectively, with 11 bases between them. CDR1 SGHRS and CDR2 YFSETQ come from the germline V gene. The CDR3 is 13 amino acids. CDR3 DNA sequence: TGCGCCAGCAGCTTGGGAGACCCTATCGAAGCTTTCTTT. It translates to CASSLGDPIEAFF.

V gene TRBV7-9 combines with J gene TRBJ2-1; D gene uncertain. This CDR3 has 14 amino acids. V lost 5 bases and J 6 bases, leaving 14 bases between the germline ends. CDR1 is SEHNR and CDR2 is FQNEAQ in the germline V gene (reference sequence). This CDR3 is CASSSAGRINEQFF. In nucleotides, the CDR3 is TGTGCCAGCAGCAGCGCAGGACGGATCAATGAGCAGTTCTTC.

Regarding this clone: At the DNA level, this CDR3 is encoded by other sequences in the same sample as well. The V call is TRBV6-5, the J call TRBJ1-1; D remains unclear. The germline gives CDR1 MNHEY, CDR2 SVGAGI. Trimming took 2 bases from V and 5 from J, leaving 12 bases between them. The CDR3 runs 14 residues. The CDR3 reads CASSYREGRTEAFF. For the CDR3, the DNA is TGTGCCAGCAGTTACAGGGAGGGTCGTACTGAAGCTTTCTTT.

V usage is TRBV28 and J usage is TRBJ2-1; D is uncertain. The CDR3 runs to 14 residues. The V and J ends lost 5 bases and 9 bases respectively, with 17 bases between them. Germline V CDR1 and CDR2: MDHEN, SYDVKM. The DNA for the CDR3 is TGTGCCAGCAGTGATCCTCTCCAGGCGAGTGAGCAGTTCTTC. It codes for CASSDPLQASEQFF.

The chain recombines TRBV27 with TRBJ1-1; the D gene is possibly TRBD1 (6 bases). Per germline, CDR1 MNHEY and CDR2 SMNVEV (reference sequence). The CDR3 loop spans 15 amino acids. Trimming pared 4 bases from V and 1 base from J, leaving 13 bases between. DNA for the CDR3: TGTGCCAGCAGTTCATGGGAGGACAGGAACACTGAAGCTTTCTTT. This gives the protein CASSSWEDRNTEAFF.

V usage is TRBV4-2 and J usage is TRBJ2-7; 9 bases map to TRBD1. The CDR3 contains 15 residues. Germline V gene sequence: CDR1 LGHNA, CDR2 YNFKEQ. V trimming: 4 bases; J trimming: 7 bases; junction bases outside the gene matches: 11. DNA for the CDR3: TGTGCCAGCAGCCCGGGACAGGGTGGGGTCCTTGAGCAGTACTTC. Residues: CASSPGQGGVLEQYF.

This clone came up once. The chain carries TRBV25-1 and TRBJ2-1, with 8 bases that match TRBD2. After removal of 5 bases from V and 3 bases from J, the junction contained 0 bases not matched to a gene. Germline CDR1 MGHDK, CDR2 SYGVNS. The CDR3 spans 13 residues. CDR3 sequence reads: CASSSGSYNEQFF. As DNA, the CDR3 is TGTGCCAGCAGTAGCGGGAGCTACAATGAGCAGTTCTTC.

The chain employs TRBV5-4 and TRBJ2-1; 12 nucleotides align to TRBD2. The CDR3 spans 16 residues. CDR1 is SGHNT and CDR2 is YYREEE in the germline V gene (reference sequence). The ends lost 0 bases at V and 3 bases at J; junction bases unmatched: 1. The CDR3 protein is CASSLGTSGNYNEQFF. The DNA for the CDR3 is TGTGCCAGCAGCTTGGGGACTAGCGGGAACTACAATGAGCAGTTCTTC.

The CDR3 nucleotides read TGTGCCAGCAGCCCCCAGGGACCGGCCTACGAGCAGTACTTC. It codes for CASSPQGPAYEQYF. This rearrangement joins TRBV7-9 to TRBJ2-7; D assignment may be TRBD1 or TRBD2 (5 bases each). The CDR3 has 14 residues. Per germline, CDR1 SEHNR and CDR2 FQNEAQ (reference sequence). The germline V and J ends were trimmed by 5 bases and 2 bases, with 13 bases remaining between them. The full variable domain, completed using reference TRBV7-9 and TRBJ2-7, is DTGVSQNPRHKITKRGQNVTFRCDPISEHNRLYWYRQTLGQGPEFLTYFQNEAQLEKSRLLSDRFSAERPKGSFSTLEIQRTEQGDSAMYLCASSPQGPAYEQYFGPGTRLTVT.

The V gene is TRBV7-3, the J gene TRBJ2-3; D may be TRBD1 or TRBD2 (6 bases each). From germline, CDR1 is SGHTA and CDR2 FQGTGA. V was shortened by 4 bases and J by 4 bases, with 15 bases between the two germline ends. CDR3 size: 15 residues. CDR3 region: CASSSLGGSSDTQYF. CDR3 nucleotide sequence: TGTGCCAGCAGCTCCTTGGGGGGCTCGTCAGATACGCAGTATTTT.

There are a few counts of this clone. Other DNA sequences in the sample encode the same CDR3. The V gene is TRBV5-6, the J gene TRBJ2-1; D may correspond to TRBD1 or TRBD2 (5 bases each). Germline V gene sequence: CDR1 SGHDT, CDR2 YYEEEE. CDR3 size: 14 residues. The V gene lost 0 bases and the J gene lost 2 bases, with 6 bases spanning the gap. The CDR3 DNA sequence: TGTGCCAGCAGCTTGGGAGGGGCCTACAATGAGCAGTTCTTC. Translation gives CASSLGGAYNEQFF.

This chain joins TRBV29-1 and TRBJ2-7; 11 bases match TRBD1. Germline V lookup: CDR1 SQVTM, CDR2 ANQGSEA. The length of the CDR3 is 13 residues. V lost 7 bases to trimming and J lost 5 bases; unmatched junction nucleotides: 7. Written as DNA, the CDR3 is TGCAGCGCTACAGGACAGGGGGCGAACGAGCAGTACTTC. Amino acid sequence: CSATGQGANEQYF.